This T cell receptor beta chain was retrieved from a study of OX40 agonist ivuxolimab in advanced cancers. The overall study: A mean age of 60 years, range roughly 20 to 79, was recorded, and 70% to 85% were male.

Study results and caveats: CD4+ and CD8+ blood T cells expanded clonally by week 6 at 0.1 to 3.0 mg/kg.

With respect to this clone: Its specificity is not known.

With 3 bases removed from V and 1 base from J, the gap between germline ends came to 16 bases. Germline lookup yields CDR1 MDHEN and CDR2 SYDVKM. CDR3 length equals 16 residues. Data came from immunoSEQ multiplex PCR; TCRdb stores just in-frame clones and leaves some out. Of roughly 70,000 clones detected, approximately 78% appear once; the ten largest clones hold around 0.96%. The TCR comes from an adult with an advanced solid tumor such as melanoma, head and neck, liver or kidney cancer. The chain links TRBV28 to TRBJ2-7; tentative D call: TRBD2 (6 bases). The sample here was CD4+ or CD8+ T cells sorted from blood, taken in a trial of the OX40 agonist ivuxolimab. This CDR3 is CASSFGGAYGSYEQYF. DNA of the CDR3: TGTGCCAGCAGTTTCGGGGGTGCGTACGGGTCCTACGAGCAGTACTTC.